The 25 T cell receptor beta chains below come from one sample, sequenced in a study of OX40 agonist ivuxolimab in advanced cancers. Clones were read by immunoSEQ multiplex PCR, and TCRdb kept only the in-frame ones, dropping some. The sample contains 55,000 to 80,000 clones, more than 85% of which appear only once. The source material was CD4+ or CD8+ T cells sorted from blood, sampled in a trial of the OX40 agonist ivuxolimab. The receptors come from an adult with an advanced solid tumor such as melanoma, head and neck, liver or kidney cancer.

The chain is built from TRBV5-1 and TRBJ2-1; D possibly corresponds to TRBD2 (6 bases). V lost 4 bases and J 5 bases, leaving 10 bases between the germline ends. This CDR3 contains 13 residues. Germline V CDR1 and CDR2: SGHRS, YFSETQ. CDR3 sequence: CASSPGLNNEQFF. In nucleotides, the CDR3 is TGCGCCAGCAGCCCAGGACTAAACAATGAGCAGTTCTTC.

This clone appeared a few times. The gene calls are TRBV4-1 and TRBJ2-1; 8 positions agree with TRBD1. Germline V gene sequence: CDR1 MGHRA, CDR2 YSYEKL. The CDR3 length is 16 residues. J gave up 8 bases and V 1 base, and 10 bases lay outside the gene matches. CDR3 loop: CASSQGTTGEVDEQFF. CDR3 nucleotide sequence: TGCGCCAGCAGCCAAGGCACGACAGGGGAGGTAGATGAGCAGTTCTTC.

The chain has TRBV7-9 and TRBJ2-5; 10 positions agree with TRBD1. The CDR3 has 14 amino acids. From germline, CDR1 is SEHNR and CDR2 FQNEAQ (reference sequence). V shed 5 bases and J 4 bases; nucleotides not matched to a gene: 4. The CDR3 DNA reads TGTGCCAGCAGCCGCGGACAGGGGGGAGAGACCCAGTACTTC. This translates into CASSRGQGGETQYF.

The chain combines TRBV12-5 with TRBJ2-2; 7 nucleotides agree with TRBD1. CDR1 LGHNT and CDR2 FRNRAP come from the germline V gene. Losses at the gene ends were 6 bases for V and 5 bases for J; bases not matched to a gene: 6. The CDR3 sequence is 14 residues long. The DNA of the CDR3 is TGTGCTAGTGGACGACAGGGAATTACCGGGGAGCTGTTTTTT. This codes for CASGRQGITGELFF.

This chain uses TRBV27 with TRBJ2-7; 11 nucleotides agree with TRBD1. The germline V gene encodes CDR1 MNHEY and CDR2 SMNVEV (reference sequence). This CDR3 contains 14 residues. The V gene end was trimmed by 3 bases and the J gene end by 7 bases; junction bases not matched to a gene: 5. CDR3 residues: CASSFGQGAREQYF. CDR3 sequence (DNA): TGTGCCAGCAGTTTTGGACAGGGGGCTCGGGAGCAGTACTTC.

The chain has TRBV19 and TRBJ2-1; 10 nucleotides agree with TRBD2. Germline V lookup: CDR1 LNHDA, CDR2 SQIVND (reference sequence). The length of the CDR3 is 15 residues. V was pared by 5 bases and J by 6 bases, with 7 bases of the junction left unmatched. CDR3 region: CASSPERTSGNEQFF. CDR3 nucleotide sequence: TGTGCCAGTAGTCCGGAGAGGACTAGCGGCAATGAGCAGTTCTTC.

This rearrangement joins TRBV10-3 to TRBJ2-3; D possibly matches TRBD1 or TRBD2 (5 bases each). The CDR3 has 14 amino acids. V dropped 10 bases and J dropped 0 bases, with 14 bases sitting between them. The germline CDR1 and CDR2 sequences are ENHRY and SYGVKD. In DNA, the CDR3 is TGTGCCACGAGTAGTGGGGGTAGCACAGATACGCAGTATTTT. Translating gives CATSSGGSTDTQYF.

The J gene is TRBJ2-2, the V gene TRBV11-1; 10 bases are shared with TRBD2. There are 15 residues in the CDR3. The junction had 6 bases not matched to a gene; V was cut back by 4 bases and J by 7 bases. The V gene's germline CDR1 is SGHAT and CDR2 FQDESV (reference sequence). The CDR3 loop reads CASSSAGGPFGELFF. The CDR3 region has the DNA TGTGCCAGCAGCTCAGCGGGAGGGCCGTTCGGGGAGCTGTTTTTT.

For the CDR3, the DNA is TGTGCCAGCAGCTTACGGGGTTGGACTGAAGCTTTCTTT. Amino acids: CASSLRGWTEAFF. This chain connects TRBV11-3 to TRBJ1-1; the D is unclear. Germline lookup yields CDR1 SGHNT and CDR2 YENEEA. V lost 2 bases, J lost 5 bases, and 9 bases lay in between. CDR3 size: 13 residues.

This chain connects TRBV18 to TRBJ2-1; 14 bases match TRBD2. With V trimmed by 0 bases and J by 10 bases, 5 bases remained unmatched. CDR3 length: 16 amino acids. Per germline, CDR1 KGHSH and CDR2 LQKENI. The CDR3: CASSPPGLAGDGEQFF. The CDR3 region has the DNA TGTGCCAGCTCACCACCGGGACTAGCGGGAGATGGGGAGCAGTTCTTC.

To note about this clone: Compared with germline, one end of the junction differs, possibly owing to a read error. V usage is TRBV7-7 and J usage is TRBJ2-1, with D possibly TRBD2 on 6 matching bases. This CDR3 contains 13 residues. The germline V gene encodes CDR1 SSHAT and CDR2 FNYEAQ (reference sequence). The CDR3 protein is CASSPGTEGWQFF. For the CDR3, the DNA is TGTGCTAGCAGCCCAGGGACGGAGGGCTGGCAGTTCTTC. The full variable domain, with the rest looked up from reference TRBV7-7 and TRBJ2-1, is GAGVSQSPRYKVTKRGQDVTLRCDPISSHATLYWYQQALGQGPEFLTYFNYEAQPDKSGLPSDRFSAERPEGSISTLTIQRTEQRDSAMYRCASSPGTEGWQFFGPGTRLTVL.

The chain joins TRBV6-5 to TRBJ2-7; 8 bases are shared with TRBD1. V trimming: 0 bases; J trimming: 5 bases; junction bases outside the gene matches: 3. The CDR3 is made up of 14 amino acids. Germline-derived CDR1 and CDR2 are MNHEY and SVGAGI. The CDR3 DNA is TGTGCCAGCAGTTACTCGGACAGGGTCGACGAGCAGTACTTC. Translating gives CASSYSDRVDEQYF.

In this sample, this clone turned up once. J is TRBJ2-1 and V is TRBV28; the D gene could be TRBD1 or TRBD2 (5 bases each). CDR1 MDHEN and CDR2 SYDVKM come from the germline V gene. V lost 5 bases, J lost 0 bases, and 11 bases lay in between. There are 15 residues in the CDR3. The CDR3 DNA follows: TGTGCCAGCAGTAAAGGGACGAACTCCTACAATGAGCAGTTCTTC. It encodes CASSKGTNSYNEQFF.

CDR3 sequence: CASSLKASGSHDTQYF. DNA of the CDR3: TGTGCCAGCAGCTTGAAGGCTAGCGGGAGTCACGATACGCAGTATTTT. This chain joins TRBV5-4 and TRBJ2-3, with 10 nucleotides matching TRBD2. The CDR3 length is 16 residues. Trimming cost V 1 base and J 6 bases; bases outside gene matches: 8. The germline V gene encodes CDR1 SGHNT and CDR2 YYREEE (reference sequence).

The V call is TRBV21-1, the J call TRBJ2-7; the table names TRBD2, a call not compared with the DNA. TRBV21-1 represents a pseudogene. CDR3 length equals 13 residues. For the CDR3, the DNA is TGTGCCAGCAGCAAGAGAGGTCCCTACGAGCAGTACTTC. This codes for CASSKRGPYEQYF.

The chain uses TRBV28 and TRBJ1-5, with 8 bases matching TRBD1. J gave up 7 bases and V 3 bases, and 5 bases lay outside the gene matches. Germline V gene data show CDR1 as MDHEN and CDR2 as SYDVKM. The CDR3 has 14 residues. For the CDR3, the DNA is TGTGCCAGCAGTTTCGGCAGGGGGCGACAGCCCCAGCATTTT. Protein sequence: CASSFGRGRQPQHF.

In this sample, this clone turned up a few times. The CDR3 loop reads CASSQGQDRQTQYF. CDR3 nucleotide sequence: TGTGCCAGCAGCCAGGGACAGGATCGCCAGACCCAGTACTTC. The rearrangement uses TRBV4-2 and TRBJ2-5; 8 positions match TRBD1. Trimming removed 3 bases from V and 6 bases from J; junction bases left unmatched: 6. From germline, CDR1 is LGHNA and CDR2 YNFKEQ. This CDR3 comprises 14 residues.

The chain uses TRBV5-1 and TRBJ1-3, with 7 bases aligning to TRBD1. Per the germline V gene, CDR1 is SGHRS and CDR2 is YFSETQ. V was clipped by 0 bases and J by 0 bases; unmatched bases: 3. This CDR3 has 16 residues. The CDR3 coding sequence is TGCGCCAGCAGCTTGGTGGGACAGAACTCTGGAAACACCATATATTTT. As protein: CASSLVGQNSGNTIYF.

The chain uses TRBV7-2 and TRBJ1-5; unclear D gene. Germline V gene lookup returns CDR1 SGHTA and CDR2 FQGNSA. V lost 1 base and J 4 bases, leaving 8 bases between the germline ends. The CDR3 spans 14 residues. DNA of the CDR3: TGTGCCAGCAGCTTAGAAGTGATTAATCAGCCCCAGCATTTT. It codes for CASSLEVINQPQHF.

This chain's CDR3 is CASSHQGTGQETQYF. In DNA, the CDR3 is TGTGCCAGCAGCCACCAGGGGACAGGGCAAGAGACCCAGTACTTC. This sequence joins TRBV5-4 and TRBJ2-5, with 9 bases that match TRBD1. Germline V CDR1 and CDR2: SGHNT, YYREEE (reference sequence). The V and J ends lost 4 bases and 2 bases, in that order; junction bases with no gene match: 6. This CDR3 is 15 amino acids long.

This chain uses TRBV4-2 with TRBJ2-3; 9 nucleotides match TRBD2. Germline values: CDR1 LGHNA, CDR2 YNFKEQ. The CDR3 has 19 amino acids. V shed 2 bases, J shed 7 bases, and the junction held 19 bases outside the gene matches. The CDR3 protein is CASSQKRGASSGRLNTQYF. The CDR3, as DNA: TGTGCCAGCAGCCAAAAACGGGGCGCGAGTAGCGGGAGATTAAATACGCAGTATTTT.

This chain links TRBV7-8 with TRBJ2-3; a weak D match, TRBD1 (5 bases). The CDR3 is made up of 18 amino acids. Germline V gives CDR1 SGHVS, CDR2 FQNEAQ. Trimming stripped 3 bases from V and 4 bases from J, with 23 bases between. The CDR3, as DNA: TGTGCCAGCAGCTTGTCAACAGGCCAAAGTGGGTCACCAGATACGCAGTATTTT. Translation: CASSLSTGQSGSPDTQYF. The full variable domain, completed using reference TRBV7-8 and TRBJ2-3, is GAGVSQSPRYKVAKRGQDVALRCDPISGHVSLFWYQQALGQGPEFLTYFQNEAQLDKSGLPSDRFFAERPEGSVSTLKIQRTQQEDSAVYLCASSLSTGQSGSPDTQYFGPGTRLTVL.

This rearrangement joins TRBV19 to TRBJ1-3; 7 positions match TRBD1. Trimming took 6 bases from V and 1 from J; bases not matched to a gene: 3. Germline lookup yields CDR1 LNHDA and CDR2 SQIVND (reference sequence). CDR3 size: 14 residues. The CDR3 reads CASSDRASGNTIYF. Written as DNA, the CDR3 is TGTGCCAGTAGCGACAGGGCATCTGGAAACACCATATATTTT.

The V and J genes are TRBV5-4 and TRBJ2-4; tentatively, D is TRBD2 (6 bases). V lost 4 bases to trimming and J lost 12 bases, with 11 bases between them. CDR3 length: 11 amino acids. CDR1 is SGHNT and CDR2 is YYREEE in the germline V gene (reference sequence). The CDR3 here is CASSGGDRQYF. Here the CDR3 DNA reads TGTGCCAGCAGCGGAGGGGATCGTCAGTACTTC. Looking up the rest from reference TRBV5-4 and TRBJ2-4 gives the full variable domain: ETGVTQSPTHLIKTRGQQVTLRCSSQSGHNTVSWYQQALGQGPQFIFQYYREEENGRGNFPPRFSGLQFPNYSSELNVNALELDDSALYLCASSGGDRQYFGAGTRLSVL.

The V call is TRBV6-1, the J call TRBJ1-2; D ambiguous. CDR3 length: 15 amino acids. V was cut by 3 bases and J by 4 bases, with 15 bases left in between. Germline CDR1 is MNHNS and CDR2 is SASEGT. The CDR3 sequence is CASSEVLARSYGYTF. In nucleotides, the CDR3 is TGTGCCAGCAGTGAGGTCCTAGCCAGATCCTATGGCTACACCTTC.